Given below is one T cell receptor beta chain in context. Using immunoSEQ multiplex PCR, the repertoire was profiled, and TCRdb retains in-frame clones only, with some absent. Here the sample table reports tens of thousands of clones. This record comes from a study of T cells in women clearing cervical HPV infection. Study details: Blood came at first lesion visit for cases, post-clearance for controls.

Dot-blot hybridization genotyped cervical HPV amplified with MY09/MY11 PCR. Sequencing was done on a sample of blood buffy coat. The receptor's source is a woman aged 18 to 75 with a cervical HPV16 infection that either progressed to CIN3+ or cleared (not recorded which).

This CDR3 reads CASSLTSGNTDTYTF. The part of the CDR3 DNA that was read is TGTGCCAGCAGCTTAACTAGCGGGAACACAGATACC. V usage is TRBV7-2 and J usage is TRBJ1-2; D not resolved. The sequenced fragment ends 3 residues before the CDR3 boundary, so the rest is inferred from the germline J gene. CDR3 length: 15 residues. Germline assignment: CDR1 SGHTA and CDR2 FQGNSA.